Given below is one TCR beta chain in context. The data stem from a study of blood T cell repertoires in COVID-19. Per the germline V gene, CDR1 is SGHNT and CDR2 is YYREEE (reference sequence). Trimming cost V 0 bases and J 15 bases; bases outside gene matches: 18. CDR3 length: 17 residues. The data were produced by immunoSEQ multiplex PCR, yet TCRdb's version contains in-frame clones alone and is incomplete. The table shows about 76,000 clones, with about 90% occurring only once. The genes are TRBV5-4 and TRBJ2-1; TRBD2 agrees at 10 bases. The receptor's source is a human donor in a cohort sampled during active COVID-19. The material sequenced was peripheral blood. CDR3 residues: CASSLDGSGGPNKSRFF. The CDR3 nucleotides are TGTGCCAGCAGCTTGGATGGTAGCGGGGGGCCTAATAAATCCCGGTTCTTC.